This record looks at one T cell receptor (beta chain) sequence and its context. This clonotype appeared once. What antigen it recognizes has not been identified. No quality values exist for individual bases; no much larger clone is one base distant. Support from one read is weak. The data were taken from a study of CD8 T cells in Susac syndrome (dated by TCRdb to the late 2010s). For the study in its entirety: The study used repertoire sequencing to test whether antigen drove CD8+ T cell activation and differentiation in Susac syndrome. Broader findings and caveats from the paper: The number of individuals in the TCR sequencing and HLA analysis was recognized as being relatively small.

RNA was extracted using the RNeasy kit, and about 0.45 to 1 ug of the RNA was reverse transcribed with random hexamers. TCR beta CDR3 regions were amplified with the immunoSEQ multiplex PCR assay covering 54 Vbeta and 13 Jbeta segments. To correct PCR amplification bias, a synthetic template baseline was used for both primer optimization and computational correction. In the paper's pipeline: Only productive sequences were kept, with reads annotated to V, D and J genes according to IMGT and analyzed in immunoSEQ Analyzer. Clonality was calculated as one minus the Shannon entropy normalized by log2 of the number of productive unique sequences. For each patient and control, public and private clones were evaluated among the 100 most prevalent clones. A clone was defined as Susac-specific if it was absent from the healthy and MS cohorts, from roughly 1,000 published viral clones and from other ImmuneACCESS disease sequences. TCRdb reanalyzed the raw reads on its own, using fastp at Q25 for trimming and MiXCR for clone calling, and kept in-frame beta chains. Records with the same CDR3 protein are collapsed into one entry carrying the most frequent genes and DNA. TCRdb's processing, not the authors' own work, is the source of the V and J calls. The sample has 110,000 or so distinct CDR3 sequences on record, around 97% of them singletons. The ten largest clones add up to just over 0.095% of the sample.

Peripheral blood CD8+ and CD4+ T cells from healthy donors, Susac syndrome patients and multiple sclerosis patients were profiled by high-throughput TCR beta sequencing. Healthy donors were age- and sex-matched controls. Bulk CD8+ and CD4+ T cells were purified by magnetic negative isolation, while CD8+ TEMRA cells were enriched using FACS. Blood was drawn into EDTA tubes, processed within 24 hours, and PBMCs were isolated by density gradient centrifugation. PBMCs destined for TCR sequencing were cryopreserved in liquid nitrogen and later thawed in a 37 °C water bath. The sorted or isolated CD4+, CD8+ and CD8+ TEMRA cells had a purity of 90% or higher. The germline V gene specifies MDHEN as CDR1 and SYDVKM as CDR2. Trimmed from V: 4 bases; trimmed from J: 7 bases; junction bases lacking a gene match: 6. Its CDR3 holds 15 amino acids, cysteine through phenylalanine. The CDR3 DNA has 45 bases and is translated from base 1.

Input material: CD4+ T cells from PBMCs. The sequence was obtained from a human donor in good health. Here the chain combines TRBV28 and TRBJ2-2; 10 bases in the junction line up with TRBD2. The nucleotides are TGTGCCAGCAGTTCCGGGACTAGCGAGGGCGGGGAGCTGTTTTTT. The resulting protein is CASSSGTSEGGELFF.